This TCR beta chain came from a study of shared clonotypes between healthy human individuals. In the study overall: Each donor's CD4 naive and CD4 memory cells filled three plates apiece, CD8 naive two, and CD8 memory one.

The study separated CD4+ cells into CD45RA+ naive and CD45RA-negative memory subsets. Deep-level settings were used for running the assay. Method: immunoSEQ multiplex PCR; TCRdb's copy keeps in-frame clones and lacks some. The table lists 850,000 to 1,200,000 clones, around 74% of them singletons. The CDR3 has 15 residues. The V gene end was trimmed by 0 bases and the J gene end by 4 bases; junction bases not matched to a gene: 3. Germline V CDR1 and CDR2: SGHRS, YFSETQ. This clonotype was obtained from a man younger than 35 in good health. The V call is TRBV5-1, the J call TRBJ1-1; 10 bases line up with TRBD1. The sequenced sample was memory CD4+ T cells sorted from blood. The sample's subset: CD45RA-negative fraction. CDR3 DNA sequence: TGCGCCAGCAGCTTGGAGGGACAGGGGACCACTGAAGCTTTCTTT. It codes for CASSLEGQGTTEAFF.